This TCR beta chain was recovered during a study of blood T cell repertoires in COVID-19. The Seattle patients joined while their infection was active and were tracked longitudinally afterward. The CDR3 consists of 12 residues. The V end lost 5 bases, the J end lost 6 bases, and 10 bases lay between the germline ends. Produced via immunoSEQ multiplex PCR; TCRdb's table is partial and in-frame only. The sample has about 210,000 clones; roughly 85% are singletons. This receptor was taken from a man aged 45 to 65 with COVID-19, enrolled during active disease. Sequencing was performed on peripheral blood. The chain uses TRBV12-3 or TRBV12-4 and TRBJ1-1; D is uncertain. The CDR3 nucleotides are TGTGCCAGCAGTCTGACTCCATCTGAAGCTTTCTTT. The encoded protein is CASSLTPSEAFF.